The 21 T cell receptor beta chains given below trace back to one sample, sequenced in a study of T-cell reconstitution after alpha-beta-depleted transplantation in children (TCRdb year 2016). Taken with the paper, the label for treatment or condition translates to: allogeneic hematopoietic cell transplantation with graft depleted of TCRalphabeta T cells and CD19 B cells. The protocol used for the library was PCR. This sample was sequenced with an Illumina HiSeq 2500. TCR library preparation used molecular barcoding, with unique molecular identifiers applied to normalize quantification of the TCRbeta repertoire. TCRdb trimmed the raw reads at Q25, called clones with MiXCR and kept productive beta chains. Rows merge per CDR3 protein into single entries with the most common DNA and genes. A total of 90,000 to 120,000 distinct CDR3 sequences appear in this sample, approximately 6.9% of them only once. 20% to 25% of the sample belongs to the ten largest clones.

This specimen was PBMCs, mostly from graft donor cells, taken 360 days after TCRalphabeta/CD19-depleted stem cell transplant. Receptors originate from a male patient between 2 and 9 years old who had a stem cell transplant for acute lymphoblastic leukemia, so the T cells may come from the graft donor.

The CDR3 loop reads CASRGGHRTQRTEAFF. The CDR3 region has the DNA TGTGCCAGCAGAGGAGGACACCGGACCCAAAGGACTGAAGCTTTCTTT. The chain carries TRBV7-9 and TRBJ1-1; the D gene is possibly TRBD1 (5 bases). Germline V lookup: CDR1 SEHNR, CDR2 FQNEAQ (reference sequence). The CDR3 has 16 residues. Trimming pared 6 bases from V and 5 bases from J, leaving 22 bases between.

This chain links TRBV9 with TRBJ2-6, with D perhaps TRBD1 (6 bases). The CDR3 is 18 residues long. V was clipped by 0 bases and J by 2 bases, with 15 bases between them. The germline V gene encodes CDR1 SGDLS and CDR2 YYNGEE. CDR3 bases: TGTGCCAGCAGCGTAGGCCCTCGCAGGGGACCTGGGGCCAACGTCCTGACTTTC. Translated, it gives CASSVGPRRGPGANVLTF.

This chain links TRBV13 with TRBJ2-7; D uncertain. This CDR3 is built from 13 residues. Trimming took 2 bases from V and 2 from J, leaving 7 bases between them. Germline V gene data show CDR1 as PRHDT and CDR2 as FYEKMQ (reference sequence). The CDR3 DNA is TGTGCCAGCAGCTTAAGGAGCCCCTACGAGCAGTACTTC. Translation gives CASSLRSPYEQYF.

Ten or more counts support this clonotype. The rearrangement links TRBV6-5 to TRBJ2-7; TRBD1 aligns across 7 bases. With 2 bases clipped from V and 5 bases from J, the junction kept 12 bases outside the gene matches. Per germline, CDR1 MNHEY and CDR2 SVGAGI. This CDR3 has 16 residues. The CDR3 region is CASSYRTELQGNEQYF. The CDR3 nucleotides are TGTGCCAGCAGTTACCGTACTGAGCTACAGGGGAACGAGCAGTACTTC.

This clonotype was seen repeatedly, ten times or more. V usage is TRBV3-1 and J usage is TRBJ2-5; 9 bases fit TRBD1. The CDR3 consists of 17 residues. Per the germline V gene, CDR1 is LGHDT and CDR2 is YNNKEL (reference sequence). With V trimmed by 1 base and J by 0 bases, 6 bases remained unmatched. The DNA of the CDR3 is TGTGCCAGCAGCCAAGGACAGGGGGGGTTTTACCAAGAGACCCAGTACTTC. Its translation: CASSQGQGGFYQETQYF.

The DNA for the CDR3 is TGTGCCAGCAGCTTTGGAGGGGGCGGCGAAGCTTTCTTT. Amino acids: CASSFGGGGEAFF. The chain is built from TRBV5-6 and TRBJ1-1; 7 nucleotides match TRBD1. The CDR3 runs to 13 residues. Trimming removed 2 bases from V and 8 bases from J; junction bases left unmatched: 6. Per germline, CDR1 SGHDT and CDR2 YYEEEE.

The chain couples TRBV28 to TRBJ2-6, with D hard to call. Trimming pared 5 bases from V and 0 bases from J, leaving 17 bases between. The CDR3 sequence is 18 residues long. CDR1 and CDR2 (germline): MDHEN, SYDVKM. The CDR3: CASSAFWGTSSGANVLTF. The CDR3 DNA is TGTGCCAGCAGTGCCTTTTGGGGTACCAGCTCTGGGGCCAACGTCCTGACTTTC.

V usage is TRBV28 and J usage is TRBJ2-7; the D call may be TRBD1 or TRBD2 (6 bases each). The V and J ends lost 1 base and 4 bases respectively, with 11 bases between them. From germline, CDR1 is MDHEN and CDR2 SYDVKM. The CDR3 covers 14 residues. Written as DNA, the CDR3 is TGTGCCAGCAGTTTATCGGGGGCGGGTTACGAGCAGTACTTC. Protein: CASSLSGAGYEQYF.

This clonotype was seen at least ten times. J is TRBJ2-1 and V is TRBV9; D is perhaps TRBD1 (6 bases). The V end was cut by 3 bases, the J end by 6 bases, with 10 bases between. The CDR3 has 13 amino acids. Per germline, CDR1 SGDLS and CDR2 YYNGEE. The CDR3 is CASSGGTLNEQFF. In DNA, the CDR3 is TGTGCCAGCAGCGGGGGGACACTCAATGAGCAGTTCTTC.

This clonotype came up a few times. The chain couples TRBV12-3 or TRBV12-4 to TRBJ2-4; the D is unclear. The CDR3 length is 14 residues. The germline V and J ends were trimmed by 2 bases and 7 bases, with 12 bases remaining between them. The CDR3 DNA follows: TGTGCCAGCAGTTTACGGGCCCTAAGGAACATTCAGTACTTC. Translated: CASSLRALRNIQYF.

This clonotype was counted a few times. The CDR3 here is CASAGQGLYGYTF. The CDR3 DNA sequence: TGTGCCAGCGCGGGACAGGGACTCTATGGCTACACCTTC. The chain couples TRBV27 to TRBJ1-2, with 9 bases fitting TRBD1. Germline V gene sequence: CDR1 MNHEY, CDR2 SMNVEV (reference sequence). V gave up 8 bases and J gave up 4 bases; unmatched junction bases: 5. The CDR3 has 13 amino acids.

The chain recombines TRBV5-1 with TRBJ2-3; 7 bases align to TRBD1. The CDR3 is 15 residues long. Germline V lookup: CDR1 SGHRS, CDR2 YFSETQ. The ends lost 0 bases at V and 4 bases at J; junction bases unmatched: 5. The CDR3 loop is CASSLVVRGPDTQYF. CDR3 nucleotides: TGCGCCAGCAGCTTGGTGGTAAGGGGGCCAGATACGCAGTATTTT.

This clonotype was detected many times. The chain couples TRBV5-5 to TRBJ2-5; TRBD1 aligns across 8 bases. Germline V gene data show CDR1 as SGHKS and CDR2 as YYEKEE (reference sequence). The CDR3 consists of 16 residues. Unmatched junction bases numbered 9, after V lost 2 bases and J lost 3 bases. CDR3 sequence reads: CASSLYRADREETQYF. As DNA, the CDR3 is TGTGCCAGCAGCTTATACCGCGCGGACAGGGAAGAGACCCAGTACTTC.

The table lists this clonotype with many counts. The chain combines TRBV28 with TRBJ2-7, with 11 bases lining up with TRBD2. CDR3 length: 15 amino acids. The V and J ends lost 6 bases and 1 base, in that order; junction bases with no gene match: 5. Germline V gives CDR1 MDHEN, CDR2 SYDVKM. CDR3: CASSPGLAASYEQYF. The CDR3 DNA sequence: TGTGCCAGCAGCCCGGGACTAGCGGCTTCCTACGAGCAGTACTTC.

The chain has TRBV5-1 and TRBJ1-5; 7 nucleotides align to TRBD1. After removal of 0 bases from V and 0 bases from J, the junction contained 3 bases not matched to a gene. The CDR3 sequence is 16 residues long. Looked up from germline, CDR1 is SGHRS and CDR2 is YFSETQ. CDR3 DNA sequence: TGCGCCAGCAGCTTGGCCCAGGGGGTTAGCAATCAGCCCCAGCATTTT. Its protein product is CASSLAQGVSNQPQHF.

This chain joins TRBV19 and TRBJ1-5; D might be TRBD1 (6 bases). The V end lost 6 bases, the J end lost 7 bases, and 10 bases lay between the germline ends. The CDR3 totals 12 residues. Germline V CDR1 and CDR2: LNHDA, SQIVND (reference sequence). The CDR3: CASRAGAQPQHF. The CDR3 region has the DNA TGTGCCAGTAGGGCGGGGGCCCAGCCCCAGCATTTT.

Many counts were recorded for this clonotype. J is TRBJ1-5 and V is TRBV12-3 or TRBV12-4; unclear D gene. Trimming stripped 7 bases from V and 2 bases from J, with 15 bases between. The CDR3 totals 15 residues. CDR3 region: CASTFGSGGNQPQHF. CDR3 nucleotides: TGTGCCAGCACGTTCGGGAGCGGAGGCAATCAGCCCCAGCATTTT.

This clonotype was seen only a few times. This chain connects TRBV9 to TRBJ2-2; 7 nucleotides agree with TRBD2. Germline assignment: CDR1 SGDLS and CDR2 YYNGEE. J was trimmed by 4 bases and V by 6 bases; bases with no gene match: 6. The CDR3 totals 14 residues. The CDR3 is CASTVGGGTGELFF. The CDR3, as DNA: TGTGCCAGCACCGTGGGGGGGGGCACCGGGGAGCTGTTTTTT.

A few counts support this clonotype. Compared with germline, one end of the junction differs, possibly owing to a read error. The chain couples TRBV28 to TRBJ2-7; TRBD1 matches 11 bases. CDR1 is MDHEN, CDR2 SYDVKM, per germline. The CDR3 runs to 17 residues. DNA for the CDR3: TGTGCCAGCAGTCTATGGGAACCGGGACAGGGGGAATACGAGCAGTACTTC. Translation: CASSLWEPGQGEYEQYF. Full variable domain (outside the CDR3, taken from reference TRBV28 and TRBJ2-7): DVKVTQSSRYLVKRTGEKVFLECVQDMDHENMFWYRQDPGLGLRLIYFSYDVKMKEKGDIPEGYSVSREKKERFSLILESASTNQTSMYLCASSLWEPGQGEYEQYFGPGTRLTVT.

The chain combines TRBV4-3 with TRBJ2-2; D uncertain. Deletions cut 0 bases from V and 4 bases from J, with 9 bases between. Germline V gives CDR1 LGHNA, CDR2 YSLEER. The CDR3 loop spans 15 amino acids. Here the CDR3 DNA reads TGCGCCAGCAGCCAAGATGAATACTTCACCGGGGAGCTGTTTTTT. Its protein product is CASSQDEYFTGELFF.

The chain joins TRBV13 to TRBJ1-1, with unresolved D. Between the trimmed V and J ends, which lost 1 base and 5 bases, there was a span of 5 bases. Germline CDR1 and CDR2: PRHDT and FYEKMQ (reference sequence). This CDR3 comprises 12 residues. The CDR3 here is CASSLDRTEAFF. In DNA form, the CDR3 reads TGTGCCAGCAGCTTAGATAGGACTGAAGCTTTCTTT.